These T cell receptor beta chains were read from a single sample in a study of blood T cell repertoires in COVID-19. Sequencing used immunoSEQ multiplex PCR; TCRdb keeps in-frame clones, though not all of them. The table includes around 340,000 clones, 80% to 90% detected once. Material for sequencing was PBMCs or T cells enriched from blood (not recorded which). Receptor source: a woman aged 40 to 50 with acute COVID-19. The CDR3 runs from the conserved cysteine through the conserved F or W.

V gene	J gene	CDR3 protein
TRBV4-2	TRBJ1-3	CASSHEQGAGNTIYF
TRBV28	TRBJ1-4	CASNGPTTNEKLFF
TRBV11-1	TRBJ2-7	CASSPQTSGIGEQYF
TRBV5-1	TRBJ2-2	CASSRLVLNTGELFF
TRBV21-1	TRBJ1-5	CASSKREVQPQHF
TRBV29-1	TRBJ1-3	CSVSRGSGNTIYF
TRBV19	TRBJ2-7	CASSIGGGSYEQYF
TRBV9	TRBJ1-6	CASSVGDRASNSPLHF
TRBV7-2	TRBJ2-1	CASSLSGGRVYNEQFF
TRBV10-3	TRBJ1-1	CAISVQGMNTEAFF
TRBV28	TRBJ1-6	CASSSSGTGYSLHF
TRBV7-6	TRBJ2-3	CASSLVSGGGLTDTQYF
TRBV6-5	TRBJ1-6	CASRDTNSPLHF
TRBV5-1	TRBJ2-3	CASSPGPSGGYTDTQYF
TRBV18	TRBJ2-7	CASSPPKQGTYEQYF
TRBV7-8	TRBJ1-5	CASSPTPGSAEPQHF
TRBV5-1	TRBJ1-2	CASSLGTGSLYGYTF
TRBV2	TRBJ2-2	CASSGEGQGTGELFF
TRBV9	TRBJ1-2	CASSPGQVHGYTF
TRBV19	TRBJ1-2	CASGDGGSFYGYTF
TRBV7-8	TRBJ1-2	CASSFPGGYGYTF
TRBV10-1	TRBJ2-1	CASHTGTKHNEQFF
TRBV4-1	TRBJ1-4	CASSQLRSEKLFF
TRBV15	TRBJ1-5	CATSRDSEGDHQPQHF
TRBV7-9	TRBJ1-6	CASSPLEDSPLHF
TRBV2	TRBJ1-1	CASSEAGRNTEAFF
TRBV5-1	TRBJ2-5	CASSFGPSGTSGGETQYF
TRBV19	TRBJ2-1	CASSIAGTAEQFF
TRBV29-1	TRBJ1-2	CSALTGELAYYGYTF
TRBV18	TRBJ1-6	CASSLIPGQGTSSYNSPLHF
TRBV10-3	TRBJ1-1	CAISGPRNTEAFF
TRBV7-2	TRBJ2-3	CASSPTGGPPTDTQYF